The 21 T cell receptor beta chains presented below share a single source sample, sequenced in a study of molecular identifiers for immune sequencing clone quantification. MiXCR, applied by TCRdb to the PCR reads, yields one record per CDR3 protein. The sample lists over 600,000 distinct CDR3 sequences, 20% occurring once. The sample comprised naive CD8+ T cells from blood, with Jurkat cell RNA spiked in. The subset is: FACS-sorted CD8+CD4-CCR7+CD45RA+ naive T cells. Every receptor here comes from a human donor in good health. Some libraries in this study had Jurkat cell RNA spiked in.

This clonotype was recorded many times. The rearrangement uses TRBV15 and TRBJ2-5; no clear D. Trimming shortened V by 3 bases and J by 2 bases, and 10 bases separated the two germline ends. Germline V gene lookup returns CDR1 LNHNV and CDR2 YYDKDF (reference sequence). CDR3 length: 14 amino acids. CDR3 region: CATSSLLLQETQYF. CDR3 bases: TGTGCCACCAGCAGTTTACTGCTACAAGAGACCCAGTACTTC. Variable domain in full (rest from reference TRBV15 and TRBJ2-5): DAMVIQNPRYQVTQFGKPVTLSCSQTLNHNVMYWYQQKSSQAPKLLFHYYDKDFNNEADTPDNFQSRRPNTSFCFLDIRSPGLGDTAMYLCATSSLLLQETQYFGPGTRLLVL.

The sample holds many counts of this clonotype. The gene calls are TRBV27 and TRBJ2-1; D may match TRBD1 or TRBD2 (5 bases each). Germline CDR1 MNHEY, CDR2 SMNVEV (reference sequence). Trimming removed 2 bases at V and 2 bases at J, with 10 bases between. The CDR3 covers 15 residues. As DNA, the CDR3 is TGTGCCAGCAGTTTAGGGACCAGAGCCTACAATGAGCAGTTCTTC. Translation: CASSLGTRAYNEQFF.

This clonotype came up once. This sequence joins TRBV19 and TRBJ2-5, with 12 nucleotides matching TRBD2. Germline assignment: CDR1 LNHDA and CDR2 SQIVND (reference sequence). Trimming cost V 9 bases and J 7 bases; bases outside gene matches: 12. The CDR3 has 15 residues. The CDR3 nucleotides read TGTGCCAGCACAACACTAGCGGGAGGATGGGGGACCCAGTACTTC. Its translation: CASTTLAGGWGTQYF.

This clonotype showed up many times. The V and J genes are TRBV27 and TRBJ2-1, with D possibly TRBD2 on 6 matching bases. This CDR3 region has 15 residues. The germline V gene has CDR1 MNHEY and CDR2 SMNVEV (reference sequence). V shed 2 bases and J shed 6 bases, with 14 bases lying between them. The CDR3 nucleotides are TGTGCCAGCAGTTTAGGCGGGATGAGGTCCAATGAGCAGTTCTTC. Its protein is CASSLGGMRSNEQFF.

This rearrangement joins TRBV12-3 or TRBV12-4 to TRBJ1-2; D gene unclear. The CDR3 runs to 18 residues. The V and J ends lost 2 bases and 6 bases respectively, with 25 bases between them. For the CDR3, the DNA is TGTGCCAGCAGTTTAAATGATGTAGTGCTTGTCGGTGACCATGGCTACACCTTC. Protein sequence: CASSLNDVVLVGDHGYTF.

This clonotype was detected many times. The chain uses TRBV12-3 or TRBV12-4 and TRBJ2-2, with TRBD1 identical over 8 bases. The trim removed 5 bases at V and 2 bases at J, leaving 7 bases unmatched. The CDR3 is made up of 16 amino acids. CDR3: CASSAHDRGNTGELFF. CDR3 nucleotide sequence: TGTGCCAGCAGTGCCCACGACAGGGGAAACACCGGGGAGCTGTTTTTT.

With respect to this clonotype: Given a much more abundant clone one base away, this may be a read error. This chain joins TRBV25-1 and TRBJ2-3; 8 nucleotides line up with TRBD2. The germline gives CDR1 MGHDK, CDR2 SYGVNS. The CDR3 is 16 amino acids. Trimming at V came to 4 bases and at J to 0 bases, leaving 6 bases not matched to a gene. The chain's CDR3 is CASSVRPSGSTDTQYF. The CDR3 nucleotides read TGTGCCAGCAGTGTGAGGCCTAGCGGGAGCACAGATACGCAGTATTTT.

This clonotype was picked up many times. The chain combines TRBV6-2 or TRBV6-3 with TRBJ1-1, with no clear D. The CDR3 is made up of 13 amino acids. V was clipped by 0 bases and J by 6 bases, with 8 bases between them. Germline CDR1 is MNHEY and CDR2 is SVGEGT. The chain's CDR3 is CASSYSNLPEAFF. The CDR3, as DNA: TGTGCCAGCAGTTACTCGAACTTGCCTGAAGCTTTCTTT.

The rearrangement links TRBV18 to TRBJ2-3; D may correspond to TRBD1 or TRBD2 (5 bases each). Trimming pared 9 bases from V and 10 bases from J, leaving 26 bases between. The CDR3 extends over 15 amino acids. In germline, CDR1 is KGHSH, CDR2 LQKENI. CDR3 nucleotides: TGTGCCAGTCCCGCGGGTGCAGGGCAGCCGGATGCGCAGTATTTT. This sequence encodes CASPAGAGQPDAQYF.

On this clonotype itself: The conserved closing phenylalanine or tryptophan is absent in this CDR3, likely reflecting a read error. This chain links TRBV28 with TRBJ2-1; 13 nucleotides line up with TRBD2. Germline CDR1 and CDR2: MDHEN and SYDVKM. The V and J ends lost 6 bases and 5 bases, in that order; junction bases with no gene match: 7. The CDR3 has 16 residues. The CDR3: CASRRTSGSFNNEQFL. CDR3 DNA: TGTGCCAGCAGAAGGACTAGCGGGAGCTTTAACAATGAGCAGTTCCTC.

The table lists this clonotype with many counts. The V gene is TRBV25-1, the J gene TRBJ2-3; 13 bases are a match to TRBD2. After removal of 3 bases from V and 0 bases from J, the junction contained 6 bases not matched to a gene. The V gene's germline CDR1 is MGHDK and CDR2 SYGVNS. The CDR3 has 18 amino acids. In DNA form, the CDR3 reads TGTGCCAGCAGTGACCTGACTAGCGGGAGGTCTAGCACAGATACGCAGTATTTT. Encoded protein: CASSDLTSGRSSTDTQYF. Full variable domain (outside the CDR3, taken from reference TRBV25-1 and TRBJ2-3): EADIYQTPRYLVIGTGKKITLECSQTMGHDKMYWYQQDPGMELHLIHYSYGVNSTEKGDLSSESTVSRIRTEHFPLTLESARPSHTSQYLCASSDLTSGRSSTDTQYFGPGTRLTVL.

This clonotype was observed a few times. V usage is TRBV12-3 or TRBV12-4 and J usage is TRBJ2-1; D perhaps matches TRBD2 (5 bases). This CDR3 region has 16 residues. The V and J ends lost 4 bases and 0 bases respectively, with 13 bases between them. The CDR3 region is CASSSLETNSYNEQFF. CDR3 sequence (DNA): TGTGCCAGCAGTTCACTGGAGACTAACTCCTACAATGAGCAGTTCTTC.

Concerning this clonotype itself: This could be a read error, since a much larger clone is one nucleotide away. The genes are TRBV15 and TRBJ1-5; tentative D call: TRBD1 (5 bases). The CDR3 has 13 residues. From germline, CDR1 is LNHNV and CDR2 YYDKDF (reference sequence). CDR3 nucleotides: TGTGCCACCTGCAGAGGGGCGGAGCAGCCCCAGCATTTT. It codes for CATCRGAEQPQHF.

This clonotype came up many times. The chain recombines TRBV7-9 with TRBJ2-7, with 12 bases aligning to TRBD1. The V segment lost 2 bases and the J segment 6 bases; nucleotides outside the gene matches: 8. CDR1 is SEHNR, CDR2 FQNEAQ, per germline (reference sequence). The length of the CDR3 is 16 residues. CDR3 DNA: TGTGCCAGCAGCTTACTCCCGGGACAGGGGGCGGGCGAGCAGTACTTC. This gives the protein CASSLLPGQGAGEQYF.

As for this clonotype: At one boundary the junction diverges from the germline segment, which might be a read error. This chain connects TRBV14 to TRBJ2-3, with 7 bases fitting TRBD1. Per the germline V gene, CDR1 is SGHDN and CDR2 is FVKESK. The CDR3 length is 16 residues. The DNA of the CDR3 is TGTGCCAGCGGCCAATACCGGGACAGTAGCGCAGATACGCAGTATTTT. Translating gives CASGQYRDSSADTQYF.

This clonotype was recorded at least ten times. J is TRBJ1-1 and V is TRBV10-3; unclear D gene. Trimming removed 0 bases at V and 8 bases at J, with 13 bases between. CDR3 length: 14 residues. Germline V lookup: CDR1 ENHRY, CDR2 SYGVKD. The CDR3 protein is CAISESIMVSEAFF. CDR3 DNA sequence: TGTGCCATCAGTGAGTCGATAATGGTTTCAGAAGCTTTCTTT.

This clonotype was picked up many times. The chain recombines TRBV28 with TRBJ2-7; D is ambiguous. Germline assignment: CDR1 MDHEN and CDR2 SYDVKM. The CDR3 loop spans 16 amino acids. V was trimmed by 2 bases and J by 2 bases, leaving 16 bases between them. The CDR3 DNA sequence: TGTGCCAGCAGTTTAAGGTCCGCGGCCGCCACCTACGAGCAGTACTTC. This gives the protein CASSLRSAAATYEQYF.

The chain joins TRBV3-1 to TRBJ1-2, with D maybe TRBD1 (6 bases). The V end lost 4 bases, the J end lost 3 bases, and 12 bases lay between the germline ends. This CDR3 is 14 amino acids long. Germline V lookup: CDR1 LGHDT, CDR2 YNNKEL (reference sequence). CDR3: CASSRGAQDYGYTF. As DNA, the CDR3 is TGTGCCAGCAGCCGGGGGGCTCAAGACTATGGCTACACCTTC.

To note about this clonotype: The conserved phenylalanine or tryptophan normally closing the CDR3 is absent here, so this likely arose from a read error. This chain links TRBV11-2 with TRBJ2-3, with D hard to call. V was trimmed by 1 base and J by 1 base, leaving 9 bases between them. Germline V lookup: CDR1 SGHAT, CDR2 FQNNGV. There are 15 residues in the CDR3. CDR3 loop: CASSLAGRGTDTQYL. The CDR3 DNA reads TGTGCCAGCAGCTTAGCCGGACGAGGCACAGATACGCAGTATCTT.

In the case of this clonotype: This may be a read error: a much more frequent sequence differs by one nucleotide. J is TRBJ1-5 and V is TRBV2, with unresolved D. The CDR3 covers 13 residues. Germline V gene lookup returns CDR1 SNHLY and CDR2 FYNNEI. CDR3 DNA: TGTGACAGCAAAGCAGGTAGCAATCAGCCCCAGCATTTT. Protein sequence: CDSKAGSNQPQHF.

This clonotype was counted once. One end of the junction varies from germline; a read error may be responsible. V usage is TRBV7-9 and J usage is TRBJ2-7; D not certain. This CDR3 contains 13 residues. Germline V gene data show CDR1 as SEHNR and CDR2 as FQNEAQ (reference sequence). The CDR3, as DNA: TGTGCCAGCAGCCCGGACCGGTCCTACGAGCGGTACTTC. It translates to CASSPDRSYERYF.